This T cell receptor beta chain comes out of a study of T cell responses to AZD1222 COVID-19 vaccine. Overall study results and limits: The sample set comprised mostly white British donors with more females, and clonal diversity was possibly underestimated.

The CDR3 covers 15 residues. Germline V CDR1 and CDR2: ENHRY, SYGVKD. Unmatched junction bases numbered 7, after V lost 0 bases and J lost 7 bases. Profiled with immunoSEQ multiplex PCR; TCRdb holds only in-frame clones, not every one. The table records 150,000 to 200,000 clones, roughly 87% of them present only once. About this clone itself: What it recognizes is unknown.

The V gene is TRBV10-3, the J gene TRBJ1-1, with TRBD1 matching over 8 bases. The input for sequencing was peripheral blood, taken on day 0 of AZD1222 vaccination. This TCR came from an adult in good health. This CDR3 is CAISESGLDRGEAFF. The CDR3 DNA reads as TGTGCCATCAGTGAGTCTGGTTTAGACAGGGGTGAAGCTTTCTTT.